The 32 T cell receptor beta chains given below trace back to one sample, sequenced in a study of blood T cell repertoires in COVID-19. The table came from immunoSEQ multiplex PCR; TCRdb's copy has only in-frame clones and leaves some out. The sample yields around 330,000 clones, roughly 88% seen once. Sequences were obtained from peripheral blood. The receptors were sampled from a woman aged 25 to 39 with COVID-19, enrolled during active disease.

This chain connects TRBV11-2 to TRBJ2-1; the match to TRBD2 covers 11 bases. The junction had 4 bases not matched to a gene; V was cut back by 0 bases and J by 6 bases. From germline, CDR1 is SGHAT and CDR2 FQNNGV. The length of the CDR3 is 16 residues. The CDR3 region has the DNA TGTGCCAGCAGCTTAGATCTTAGCGGGGGGGCCAATGAGCAGTTCTTC. As protein: CASSLDLSGGANEQFF.

This sequence joins TRBV7-9 and TRBJ2-1, with TRBD2 matching 12 bases. Germline CDR1 SEHNR, CDR2 FQNEAQ (reference sequence). Trimming cost V 5 bases and J 4 bases; bases outside gene matches: 9. This CDR3 has 17 residues. As DNA, the CDR3 is TGTGCCAGCAGCCTCGACTGGACTAGCGGGGTTTACAATGAGCAGTTCTTC. It translates to CASSLDWTSGVYNEQFF.

This rearrangement joins TRBV15 to TRBJ1-5; D unclear. The V gene's germline CDR1 is LNHNV and CDR2 YYDKDF (reference sequence). The CDR3 is 13 amino acids. Between the trimmed V and J ends, which lost 1 base and 2 bases, there was a span of 3 bases. The CDR3 DNA is TGTGCCACCAGCAGAGGAGGCAATCAGCCCCAGCATTTT. This sequence encodes CATSRGGNQPQHF. Drawing the rest from reference TRBV15 and TRBJ1-5, the complete variable domain is DAMVIQNPRYQVTQFGKPVTLSCSQTLNHNVMYWYQQKSSQAPKLLFHYYDKDFNNEADTPDNFQSRRPNTSFCFLDIRSPGLGDTAMYLCATSRGGNQPQHFGDGTRLSIL.

The chain joins TRBV6-5 to TRBJ1-1, with TRBD1 identical over 7 bases. Germline assignment: CDR1 MNHEY and CDR2 SVGAGI. Losses at the gene ends were 5 bases for V and 1 base for J; bases not matched to a gene: 7. CDR3 size: 15 residues. The CDR3 here is CASSRQGLGNTEAFF. In nucleotides, the CDR3 is TGTGCCAGCAGTAGACAGGGTTTGGGGAACACTGAAGCTTTCTTT.

The rearrangement joins TRBV28 to TRBJ1-2; D remains unclear. There are 14 residues in the CDR3. V lost 6 bases and J 3 bases, leaving 14 bases between the germline ends. Germline CDR1 is MDHEN and CDR2 is SYDVKM. CDR3 sequence reads: CASSDVTDYYGYTF. The CDR3 region has the DNA TGTGCCAGCAGCGATGTCACAGATTACTATGGCTACACCTTC.

This rearrangement joins TRBV11-2 to TRBJ1-2; no definite D call. The CDR3 loop spans 12 amino acids. The V end lost 5 bases, the J end lost 4 bases, and 8 bases lay between the germline ends. Germline lookup yields CDR1 SGHAT and CDR2 FQNNGV. The CDR3: CASSPVSYGYTF. The CDR3 DNA reads as TGTGCCAGCAGCCCAGTATCCTATGGCTACACCTTC.

The genes are TRBV11-3 and TRBJ2-2; D possibly corresponds to TRBD1 (6 bases). Germline CDR1 and CDR2: SGHNT and YENEEA. The CDR3 runs to 14 residues. V lost 4 bases and J lost 4, with 10 bases in between. The CDR3 bases are TGTGCCAGCAGCTCCCTCAGGGGCACCGGGGAGCTGTTTTTT. It codes for CASSSLRGTGELFF.

The rearrangement joins TRBV18 to TRBJ1-4, with no clear D. Germline lookup yields CDR1 KGHSH and CDR2 LQKENI. The CDR3 has 13 residues. V was clipped by 6 bases and J by 1 base, with 6 bases between them. Here the CDR3 reads CASSFQTNEKLFF. DNA of the CDR3: TGTGCCAGCTCGTTCCAAACTAATGAAAAACTGTTTTTT.

V is TRBV4-2 and J is TRBJ1-1; D is unresolved. The length of the CDR3 is 16 residues. CDR1 and CDR2 (germline): LGHNA, YNFKEQ. V shed 0 bases and J shed 0 bases, with 11 bases lying between them. CDR3 DNA: TGTGCCAGCAGCCAAGAAAATCAATTCCTGAACACTGAAGCTTTCTTT. Translation: CASSQENQFLNTEAFF.

The chain uses TRBV4-2 and TRBJ2-2; TRBD1 matches at 7 bases. V shed 3 bases, J shed 1 base, and the junction held 5 bases outside the gene matches. Germline assignment: CDR1 LGHNA and CDR2 YNFKEQ. The CDR3 length is 16 residues. The CDR3 bases are TGTGCCAGCAGCCAGGCACGGACAGGGAACACCGGGGAGCTGTTTTTT. This gives the protein CASSQARTGNTGELFF.

The rearrangement links TRBV5-4 to TRBJ1-1; possible D gene TRBD1, 6 bases. The V and J ends lost 4 bases and 1 base respectively, with 11 bases between them. Germline V gene data show CDR1 as SGHNT and CDR2 as YYREEE (reference sequence). This CDR3 has 14 residues. CDR3: CASSSKTGNTEAFF. CDR3 nucleotides: TGTGCCAGCAGCAGTAAGACAGGGAACACTGAAGCTTTCTTT.

The chain is built from TRBV4-2 and TRBJ2-7; 7 nucleotides align to TRBD1. This CDR3 has 14 amino acids. V dropped 0 bases and J dropped 2; count of bases not matched to a gene: 1. Germline CDR1 is LGHNA and CDR2 is YNFKEQ. The CDR3 loop is CASSQEQGAYEQYF. The CDR3 nucleotides are TGTGCCAGCAGCCAAGAGCAGGGGGCCTACGAGCAGTACTTC.

The CDR3 DNA sequence: TGTGCCAGCATCTCGACAGGGAGAGCTTTCTTT. This encodes CASISTGRAFF. This chain connects TRBV5-5 to TRBJ1-1; TRBD1 aligns across 7 bases. Per germline, CDR1 SGHKS and CDR2 YYEKEE (reference sequence). CDR3 length: 11 residues. With 6 bases clipped from V and 10 bases from J, the junction kept 6 bases outside the gene matches.

This clone has more than one count but fewer than ten. The CDR3 here is CASSLIYEQYF. The CDR3 DNA follows: TGTGCCAGCAGCCTAATCTACGAGCAGTACTTC. The J gene is TRBJ2-7, the V gene TRBV11-2; no clear D gene. The germline V and J ends were trimmed by 5 bases and 3 bases, with 5 bases remaining between them. This CDR3 is built from 11 residues. Germline values: CDR1 SGHAT, CDR2 FQNNGV.

This clone showed up just once. The chain joins TRBV10-2 to TRBJ1-1, with TRBD1 matching over 10 bases. This CDR3 is built from 15 residues. Trimming cost V 3 bases and J 4 bases; bases outside gene matches: 5. Germline values: CDR1 WSHSY, CDR2 SAAADI. CDR3 sequence (DNA): TGCGCCAGCAGTGATCTGACAGGGGGCTTCACTGAAGCTTTCTTT. As protein: CASSDLTGGFTEAFF.

The J gene is TRBJ2-2, the V gene TRBV5-6; D may be TRBD2 (5 bases). Germline CDR1 reads SGHDT; CDR2 reads YYEEEE. V was clipped by 2 bases and J by 6 bases, with 17 bases between them. The CDR3 is 16 residues long. The CDR3 DNA follows: TGTGCCAGCAGCTTACTCCGGGATATACTGGCCGGGGAGCTGTTTTTT. It translates to CASSLLRDILAGELFF.

The chain recombines TRBV6-6 with TRBJ2-7; TRBD2 is a possible D gene (6 bases). Between the trimmed V and J ends, which lost 4 bases and 7 bases, there was a span of 11 bases. This CDR3 has 12 residues. CDR1 and CDR2 from the germline V gene are MNHNY and SVGAGI (reference sequence). The CDR3 loop reads CASSFRDSEQYV. The CDR3 DNA is TGTGCCAGCAGTTTTCGGGACTCAGAGCAGTACGTC.

V gene TRBV19 combines with J gene TRBJ2-7; D may be TRBD2 (6 bases). Between the trimmed V and J ends, which lost 5 bases and 3 bases, there was a span of 11 bases. Germline-derived CDR1 and CDR2 are LNHDA and SQIVND (reference sequence). CDR3 length equals 13 residues. The chain's CDR3 is CASSGGLGYEQYF. The CDR3 nucleotides are TGTGCCAGTAGTGGGGGACTTGGCTACGAGCAGTACTTC.

This sequence joins TRBV21-1 and TRBJ2-1; the table gives TRBD2 as D, unverified against the DNA. TRBV21-1 is reported as a pseudogene. This CDR3 spans 15 amino acids. This chain's CDR3 is CASTSTSGDDNEQFF. As DNA, the CDR3 is TGTGCCAGCACCTCTACTAGCGGGGACGACAATGAGCAGTTCTTC.

The rearrangement uses TRBV5-1 and TRBJ2-7, with 7 positions matching TRBD2. The V gene end was trimmed by 3 bases and the J gene end by 5 bases; junction bases not matched to a gene: 11. Looked up from germline, CDR1 is SGHRS and CDR2 is YFSETQ. The CDR3 contains 15 residues. The CDR3 DNA is TGCGCCAGCAGCTGGAGGGAGGGCGCGTTACACGAGCAGTACGTC. Translated: CASSWREGALHEQYV.

This clone has a single count. This chain links TRBV7-6 with TRBJ1-4; no definite D call. Trimming left V 1 base short and J 0 bases short, with 6 bases between. This CDR3 comprises 15 residues. The V gene's germline CDR1 is SGHVS and CDR2 FNYEAQ. CDR3 residues: CASSLEHATNEKLFF. The CDR3 bases are TGTGCCAGCAGCTTAGAGCATGCAACTAATGAAAAACTGTTTTTT.

The V and J genes are TRBV6-1 and TRBJ2-1; 10 positions match TRBD2. Germline CDR1 MNHNS, CDR2 SASEGT. The CDR3 runs 13 residues. The ends lost 3 bases at V and 14 bases at J; junction bases unmatched: 7. The CDR3 nucleotides read TGTGCCAGCAGTGAGCGGAGGCTAGCGGGGGAGTTCTTC. Translation gives CASSERRLAGEFF.

This chain links TRBV6-5 with TRBJ1-6; D gene unclear. The CDR3 length is 15 residues. V was trimmed by 1 base and J by 10 bases, leaving 14 bases between them. Germline V CDR1 and CDR2: MNHEY, SVGAGI. CDR3 sequence reads: CASSYYERRESPLHF. The CDR3 coding sequence is TGTGCCAGCAGTTACTATGAGAGGAGAGAATCACCCCTCCACTTT.

CDR3 residues: CASSLVDVGHPQETQYF. CDR3 sequence (DNA): TGTGCCAGCAGCTTAGTCGATGTGGGACACCCACAAGAGACCCAGTACTTC. The rearrangement uses TRBV11-2 and TRBJ2-5, with a weak D call TRBD1 (6 bases). V dropped 1 base and J dropped 2 bases, with 17 bases sitting between them. The CDR3 covers 17 residues. CDR1 is SGHAT and CDR2 is FQNNGV in the germline V gene.

This rearrangement joins TRBV6-5 to TRBJ1-2; perhaps TRBD1 as D (6 bases). This CDR3 comprises 14 residues. Trimming removed 4 bases from V and 6 bases from J, with 15 bases in between. Germline CDR1 is MNHEY and CDR2 is SVGAGI. The CDR3 sequence: CASSFGQFGDGYTF. The CDR3 DNA follows: TGTGCCAGCAGTTTCGGACAGTTCGGCGATGGCTACACCTTC.

This chain joins TRBV6-4 and TRBJ2-1; possibly TRBD2 for D (6 bases). The germline CDR1 and CDR2 sequences are MRHNA and SNTAGT. Trimming took off 6 bases at V and 0 bases at J, with 12 bases between the two ends. There are 15 residues in the CDR3. This chain's CDR3 is CASSVAASSYNEQFF. CDR3 in DNA: TGTGCCAGCAGCGTAGCGGCTAGCTCCTACAATGAGCAGTTCTTC.

This clone was detected once. This chain links TRBV6-2 or TRBV6-3 with TRBJ2-3; perhaps TRBD2 as D (6 bases). V was shortened by 4 bases and J by 2 bases, with 10 bases between the two germline ends. From germline, CDR1 is MNHEY and CDR2 SVGEGT. The CDR3 is 14 residues long. The CDR3 reads CASSSAGFTDTQYF. The CDR3 bases are TGTGCCAGCAGTTCCGCGGGATTCACAGATACGCAGTATTTT.

The chain employs TRBV5-1 and TRBJ2-7; D may be TRBD2 (6 bases). CDR3 length: 16 residues. V was clipped by 4 bases and J by 6 bases, with 23 bases between them. Germline loops: CDR1 SGHRS, CDR2 YFSETQ. In DNA, the CDR3 is TGCGCCAGCAGCCTCATCCCAGGGACTTCAAGGGGCGAGCAGTACTTC. Protein product: CASSLIPGTSRGEQYF.

The rearrangement joins TRBV10-3 to TRBJ1-1; D unresolved. Germline CDR1 reads ENHRY; CDR2 reads SYGVKD. The germline V and J ends were trimmed by 5 bases and 6 bases, with 16 bases remaining between them. The CDR3 consists of 14 residues. The CDR3 bases are TGTGCCATCAGTACCAGTAACGAGGATCCTGAAGCTTTCTTT. It encodes CAISTSNEDPEAFF.

The rearrangement links TRBV2 to TRBJ1-4; unclear D gene. The CDR3 consists of 15 residues. The V end was cut by 3 bases, the J end by 4 bases, with 12 bases between. Germline CDR1 SNHLY, CDR2 FYNNEI. The CDR3: CASSEEQFFNEKLFF. CDR3 nucleotide sequence: TGTGCCAGCAGTGAGGAGCAGTTCTTTAATGAAAAACTGTTTTTT.

CDR3: CASSTEAGRTSRYTF. In DNA, the CDR3 is TGTGCCAGCAGTACCGAGGCCGGGCGGACTTCCCGCTACACCTTC. The chain combines TRBV6-5 with TRBJ1-2, with D unclear. Per the germline V gene, CDR1 is MNHEY and CDR2 is SVGAGI. The CDR3 is 15 amino acids. V was pared by 5 bases and J by 9 bases, with 22 bases between.

The chain links TRBV29-1 to TRBJ2-7; the D is unclear. The CDR3 runs 11 residues. Per germline, CDR1 SQVTM and CDR2 ANQGSEA. The V end lost 7 bases, the J end lost 4 bases, and 11 bases lay between the germline ends. The DNA of the CDR3 is TGCAGCGCGACCCACGAGTACGAGCAGTACTTC. Translation: CSATHEYEQYF.